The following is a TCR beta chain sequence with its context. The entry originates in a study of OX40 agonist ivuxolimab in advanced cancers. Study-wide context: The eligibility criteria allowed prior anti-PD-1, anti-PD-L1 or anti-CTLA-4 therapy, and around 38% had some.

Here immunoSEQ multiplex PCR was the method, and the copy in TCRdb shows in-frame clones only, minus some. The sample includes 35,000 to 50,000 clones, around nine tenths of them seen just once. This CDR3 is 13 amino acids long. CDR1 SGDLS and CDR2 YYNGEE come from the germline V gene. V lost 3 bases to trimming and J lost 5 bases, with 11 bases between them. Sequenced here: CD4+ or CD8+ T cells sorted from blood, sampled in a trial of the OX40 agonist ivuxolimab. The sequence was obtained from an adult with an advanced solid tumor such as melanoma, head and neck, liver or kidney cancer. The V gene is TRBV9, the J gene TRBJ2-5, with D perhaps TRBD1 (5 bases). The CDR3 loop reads CASSGQGSETQYF. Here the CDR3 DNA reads TGTGCCAGCAGCGGGCAGGGTTCTGAGACCCAGTACTTC.